This T cell receptor (beta chain) was profiled in a study of blood T cell repertoires in COVID-19. Study overall: Collection of acute and convalescent COVID-19 samples took place in the United States, Italy and Spain. Nucleic acid was either cDNA or gDNA, and it came from T cells, B-cell-depleted T cells, or PBMCs.

In the original processing: Researchers report that nucleated cell counts were estimated from reference gene primer amplification. Clones were sequenced by immunoSEQ multiplex PCR, and TCRdb holds only the in-frame ones, with some missing. The D gene and trimming were derived from the DNA, and the V and J assignments and clone size from that table. Of around 130,000 clones listed, about four fifths are singletons. The germline V gene has CDR1 MNHEY and CDR2 SMNVEV (reference sequence). The CDR3 is made up of 15 amino acids. Trimming took 0 bases from V and 4 from J, leaving 9 bases between them. The sequencing input was peripheral blood. The chain combines TRBV27 with TRBJ1-4; no clear D. This receptor was taken from an elderly man with acute or convalescent COVID-19. In DNA form, the CDR3 reads TGTGCCAGCAGTTTATCGTGGCAGAATAATGAAAAACTGTTTTTT. It codes for CASSLSWQNNEKLFF.